A single sample gave rise to the 21 T cell receptor beta chains below, sequenced in a study of graft-versus-host responses after intestinal transplantation (dated by TCRdb to the early 2020s). Library generation was performed with the immunoSEQ multiplex PCR assay. The immuneACCESS repertoire file appears here via TCRdb, limited to in-frame rearrangements. These files lack a portion of the clones; in checked studies, under half of the deficit traces to unresolved V genes, and the cause of the others is not known. The table for this sample lists 77,000 or so clones; about nine tenths of them were counted only once. The ten largest make up approximately 0.73% of the sample. Sequencing used PBMCs, obtained 98 days after intestinal transplantation. Receptors were obtained from a human patient who received an intestinal transplant, so some T cells may come from the graft donor.

The CDR3 DNA sequence: TGTGCCTGGAGTGTCATCCGGGAGGGGGCCAACGTCCTGACTTTC. This translates into CAWSVIREGANVLTF. The chain recombines TRBV30 with TRBJ2-6, with D possibly matching TRBD2 (6 bases). Germline V gene sequence: CDR1 GTSNPN, CDR2 SVGIG (reference sequence). Trimming left V 0 bases short and J 4 bases short, with 10 bases between. This CDR3 is built from 15 residues.

This sequence joins TRBV28 and TRBJ2-7; 8 nucleotides line up with TRBD1. In germline, CDR1 is MDHEN, CDR2 SYDVKM. The V gene end was trimmed by 6 bases and the J gene end by 5 bases; junction bases not matched to a gene: 12. The CDR3 length is 15 residues. This chain's CDR3 is CASSPLGQADDEQYF. The CDR3 region has the DNA TGTGCCAGCAGCCCGTTGGGACAGGCGGATGACGAGCAGTACTTC.

This chain uses TRBV7-6 with TRBJ1-5, with a tentative D call TRBD1 (5 bases). CDR1 and CDR2 (germline): SGHVS, FNYEAQ. The ends were cut back, 0 bases at V and 2 bases at J, with 5 bases in the middle. The CDR3 runs to 14 residues. CDR3 region: CASSLAGGNQPQHF. CDR3 nucleotide sequence: TGTGCCAGCAGCTTAGCAGGGGGCAATCAGCCCCAGCATTTT.

CDR3 in amino acids: CASVRGQGFTDTQYF. DNA for the CDR3: TGCGCCAGCGTCAGGGGACAGGGGTTCACAGATACGCAGTATTTT. The chain is built from TRBV5-1 and TRBJ2-3, with 10 bases that match TRBD1. The ends lost 7 bases at V and 2 bases at J; junction bases unmatched: 7. Germline V lookup: CDR1 SGHRS, CDR2 YFSETQ. The length of the CDR3 is 15 residues.

The V call is TRBV29-1, the J call TRBJ1-1; D is perhaps TRBD1 (6 bases). V shed 0 bases and J shed 4 bases, with 12 bases lying between them. Germline V gives CDR1 SQVTM, CDR2 ANQGSEA. CDR3 length: 14 residues. The CDR3 reads CSVEEDRMGTEAFF. The CDR3 DNA is TGCAGCGTTGAAGAAGACAGGATGGGCACTGAAGCTTTCTTT.

V and J are TRBV28 and TRBJ1-5; no clear D. The CDR3 runs to 13 residues. Trimming took 3 bases from V and 11 from J, leaving 14 bases between them. Germline CDR1 reads MDHEN; CDR2 reads SYDVKM. The CDR3 here is CASSFGLMVSQHF. CDR3 coding DNA: TGTGCCAGCAGTTTTGGTTTGATGGTCTCCCAGCATTTT.

This rearrangement joins TRBV2 to TRBJ1-1; possibly TRBD1 for D (5 bases). The CDR3 contains 14 residues. V shed 4 bases and J shed 1 base, with 10 bases lying between them. CDR1 SNHLY and CDR2 FYNNEI come from the germline V gene. The CDR3 nucleotides are TGTGCCAGCAGTGCAGGGTTGGGGAACACTGAAGCTTTCTTT. Encoded protein: CASSAGLGNTEAFF.

This clone is a singleton in its sample. The chain recombines TRBV6-5 with TRBJ1-1; D remains unclear. Germline-derived CDR1 and CDR2 are MNHEY and SVGAGI. The CDR3 consists of 13 residues. The V gene lost 4 bases and the J gene lost 4 bases, with 10 bases spanning the gap. The CDR3 coding sequence is TGTGCCAGCAGTTTCCCGGGTGCCACTGAAGCTTTCTTT. Translating it yields CASSFPGATEAFF.

J is TRBJ2-7 and V is TRBV5-4; D gene uncertain. The CDR3 has 13 residues. Germline-derived CDR1 and CDR2 are SGHNT and YYREEE (reference sequence). V lost 1 base, J lost 2 bases, and 7 bases lay in between. CDR3 region: CASSLYSAYEQYF. CDR3 DNA sequence: TGTGCCAGCAGCTTGTATTCAGCCTACGAGCAGTACTTC.

The J gene is TRBJ2-1, the V gene TRBV5-1; D is undetermined. The CDR3 has 11 amino acids. V was shortened by 2 bases and J by 5 bases, with 2 bases between the two germline ends. Germline lookup yields CDR1 SGHRS and CDR2 YFSETQ. DNA of the CDR3: TGCGCCAGCAGCTTAAACAATGAGCAGTTCTTC. Its translation is CASSLNNEQFF.

The chain carries TRBV2 and TRBJ1-4; 8 positions agree with TRBD1. The ends lost 6 bases at V and 8 bases at J; junction bases unmatched: 8. From germline, CDR1 is SNHLY and CDR2 FYNNEI. The CDR3 has 14 amino acids. CDR3 residues: CASRVDRGGEKLFF. In DNA, the CDR3 is TGTGCCAGCAGAGTAGACAGGGGTGGAGAAAAACTGTTTTTT.

The chain has TRBV11-2 and TRBJ2-1, with D perhaps given as TRBD1 or TRBD2 (6 bases each). V was shortened by 5 bases and J by 3 bases, with 17 bases between the two germline ends. Germline assignment: CDR1 SGHAT and CDR2 FQNNGV. The CDR3 spans 16 residues. CDR3 amino acids: CASSPWGAQIYNEQFF. In DNA, the CDR3 is TGTGCCAGCAGCCCTTGGGGGGCCCAAATCTACAATGAGCAGTTCTTC.

V usage is TRBV29-1 and J usage is TRBJ1-4; D uncertain. Germline-derived CDR1 and CDR2 are SQVTM and ANQGSEA. The V gene lost 6 bases and the J gene lost 0 bases, with 11 bases spanning the gap. CDR3 length equals 14 residues. CDR3 sequence reads: CSVNNRATNEKLFF. The CDR3 DNA reads as TGCAGCGTCAACAACAGAGCAACTAATGAAAAACTGTTTTTT. The variable domain in full, completed from reference TRBV29-1 and TRBJ1-4, reads SAVISQKPSRDICQRGTSLTIQCQVDSQVTMMFWYRQQPGQSLTLIATANQGSEATYESGFVIDKFPISRPNLTFSTLTVSNMSPEDSSIYLCSVNNRATNEKLFFGSGTQLSVL.

The J gene is TRBJ2-1, the V gene TRBV7-6, with TRBD2 as a possible D gene (6 bases). The CDR3 is made up of 14 amino acids. Trimming left V 3 bases short and J 6 bases short, with 12 bases between. Per germline, CDR1 SGHVS and CDR2 FNYEAQ. In nucleotides, the CDR3 is TGTGCCAGCAGCTTGCAACCCGGGGGCAATGAGCAGTTCTTC. Translated, it gives CASSLQPGGNEQFF.

With respect to this clone: One end of the junction fails to match germline, which may point to a read error. The chain employs TRBV9 and TRBJ2-5; 9 nucleotides agree with TRBD2. The germline V gene has CDR1 SGDLS and CDR2 YYNGEE. The CDR3 is made up of 19 amino acids. In nucleotides, the CDR3 is TGTGCCCGCAGCACTGGACCGGGACTCGCGGGGGGGACTCGGGGGACCCAGTACTTC. Translating it yields CARSTGPGLAGGTRGTQYF.

The chain carries TRBV6-4 and TRBJ2-5, with D maybe TRBD2 (6 bases). Trimming shortened V by 10 bases and J by 0 bases, and 15 bases separated the two germline ends. Germline assignment: CDR1 MRHNA and CDR2 SNTAGT. The CDR3 is 14 amino acids. DNA for the CDR3: TGTGCCACCCAGACTAGGGCACACCAAGAGACCCAGTACTTC. Protein product: CATQTRAHQETQYF.

This chain links TRBV7-2 with TRBJ1-1, with 7 bases identical to TRBD1. Germline values: CDR1 SGHTA, CDR2 FQGNSA. Trimming took 4 bases from V and 0 from J; bases not matched to a gene: 5. This CDR3 comprises 15 residues. For the CDR3, the DNA is TGTGCCAGCAGCTCCCCGGACAGGTTGAACACTGAAGCTTTCTTT. It is translated as CASSSPDRLNTEAFF.

This rearrangement joins TRBV7-6 to TRBJ2-5, with D perhaps matching TRBD1 (7 bases). This CDR3 has 15 residues. CDR1 is SGHVS, CDR2 FNYEAQ, per germline. V lost 5 bases and J 3 bases, leaving 16 bases between the germline ends. The CDR3 DNA reads as TGTGCCAGCAGCCGCAGTGGGGGGACAGAAGAGACCCAGTACTTC. It is translated as CASSRSGGTEETQYF. Variable domain in full (rest from reference TRBV7-6 and TRBJ2-5): GAGVSQSPRYKVTKRGQDVALRCDPISGHVSLYWYRQALGQGPEFLTYFNYEAQQDKSGLPNDRFSAERPEGSISTLTIQRTEQRDSAMYRCASSRSGGTEETQYFGPGTRLLVL.

The CDR3 region has the DNA TGTGCCAGTAAGGGGCTGATGGCCGACAGGGGAAGGCATGAGCCCCAGCATTTT. Translating gives CASKGLMADRGRHEPQHF. The rearrangement joins TRBV19 to TRBJ1-5; TRBD1 aligns across 8 bases. The CDR3 sequence is 18 residues long. Germline V gene sequence: CDR1 LNHDA, CDR2 SQIVND (reference sequence). Trimming at V came to 7 bases and at J to 8 bases, leaving 22 bases not matched to a gene.

This chain uses TRBV4-1 with TRBJ1-2, with D possibly matching TRBD1 (6 bases). The CDR3 length is 16 residues. Trimming removed 5 bases from V and 4 bases from J, with 20 bases in between. CDR1 is MGHRA and CDR2 is YSYEKL in the germline V gene. CDR3 loop: CASSATLDRPSYGYTF. CDR3 nucleotide sequence: TGCGCCAGCAGCGCCACCCTAGACAGGCCGTCCTATGGCTACACCTTC.

The chain links TRBV7-9 to TRBJ2-5, with TRBD2 matching over 12 bases. The CDR3 runs 16 residues. The V gene's germline CDR1 is SEHNR and CDR2 FQNEAQ (reference sequence). J gave up 3 bases and V 5 bases, and 7 bases lay outside the gene matches. CDR3 DNA sequence: TGTGCCAGCAGCCGAAACGGACTAGCGGGGAAAGAGACCCAGTACTTC. This codes for CASSRNGLAGKETQYF.